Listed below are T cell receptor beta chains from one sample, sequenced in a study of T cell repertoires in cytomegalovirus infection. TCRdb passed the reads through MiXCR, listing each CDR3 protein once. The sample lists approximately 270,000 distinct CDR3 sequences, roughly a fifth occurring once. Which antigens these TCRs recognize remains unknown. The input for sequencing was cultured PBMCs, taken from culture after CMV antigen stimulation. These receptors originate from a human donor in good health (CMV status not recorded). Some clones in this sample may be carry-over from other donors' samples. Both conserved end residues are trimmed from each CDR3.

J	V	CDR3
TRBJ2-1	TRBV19	ASSIERPGLKIYNEQF
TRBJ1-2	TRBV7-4	ASSPKLDTPNYGYT
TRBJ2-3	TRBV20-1	SARVGVRDTQY
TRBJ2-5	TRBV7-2	ASSLGGTGGGTQY
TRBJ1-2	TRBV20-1	SAGYETGYGYT
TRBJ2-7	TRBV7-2	ASSFVRGGEQY
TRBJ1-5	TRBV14	ASSMGLHKDQPQH
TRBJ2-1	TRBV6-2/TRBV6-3	ASSWDSSYNEQF
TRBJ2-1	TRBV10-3	ATTGEGAYNEQF
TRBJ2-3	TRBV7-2	ASSFGWESGTQY
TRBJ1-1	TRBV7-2	ASSLRQGRSTEAF
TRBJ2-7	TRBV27	ASSFPGGEQY
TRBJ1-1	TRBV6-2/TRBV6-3	ASSYWDLGSMNTEAF
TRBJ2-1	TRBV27	ASSPTSGSGGEQF
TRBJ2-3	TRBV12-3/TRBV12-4	ASSHLRPLSTDTQY
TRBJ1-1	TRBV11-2	ASRRPGAGTEAF
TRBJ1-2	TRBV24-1	ATSDPGTGSGYT
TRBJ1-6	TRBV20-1	SARTTTGNSPLH
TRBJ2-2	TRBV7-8	ASSLASGLDTGELF
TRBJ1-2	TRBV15	ATSRTRPGLTGPNYGYT
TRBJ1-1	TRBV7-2	ASNLASLSGTEAF
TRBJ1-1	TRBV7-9	ASSLDGGGSAEAF
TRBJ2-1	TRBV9	ASSVGYLGPYNEQF
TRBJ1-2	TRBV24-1	ATSDRDTPNT
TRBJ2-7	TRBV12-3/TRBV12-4	ASSKTGGEQY
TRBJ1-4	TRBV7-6	ASSRGQGARGSGNEKLF
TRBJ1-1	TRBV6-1	ASRDRAATEAF
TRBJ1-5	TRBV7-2	ASSLALNSNQPQH
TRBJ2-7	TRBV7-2	ASSLPTYEQY
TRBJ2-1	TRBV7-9	ASSLGDAYNEQF
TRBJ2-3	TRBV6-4	ASSRLAGVDTQY
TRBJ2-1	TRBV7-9	ASNADPVLYNEQF
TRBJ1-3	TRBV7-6	ASSLGAGTGNTIY
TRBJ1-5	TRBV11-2	ASSNQGGNQPQH
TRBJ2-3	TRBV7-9	ASSPPPGMWTDTQY
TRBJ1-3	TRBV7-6	ASSFNPKVVAGNTIY
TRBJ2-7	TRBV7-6	ASSPGQGPYEQY
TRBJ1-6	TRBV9	ASSFNSDSPLH
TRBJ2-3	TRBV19	ASSNRGLTSTDTQY
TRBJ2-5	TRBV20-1	SAGADSGTQETQY
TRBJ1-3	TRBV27	ASSRGTGNTIY
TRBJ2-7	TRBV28	ASTPSGRGYSYEQY
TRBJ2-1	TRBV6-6	ASSRGLAVLTYNEQF
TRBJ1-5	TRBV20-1	SAGRDINQPQH
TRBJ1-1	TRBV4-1	ASSQDPNTGNTEAF
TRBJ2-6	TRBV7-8	ASSLTGLSGANVLT
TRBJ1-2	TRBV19	ASSSLENYGYT
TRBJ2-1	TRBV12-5	ASGLVFGQGYNEQF
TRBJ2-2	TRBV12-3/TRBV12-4	ASSAYRDGELF
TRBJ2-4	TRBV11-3	ASSLPTRAKNIQY
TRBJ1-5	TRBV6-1	ASMEGPYQPQH
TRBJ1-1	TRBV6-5	ASSPEGLIRGTEAF
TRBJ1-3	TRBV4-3	ASSQDPGSGNTIY
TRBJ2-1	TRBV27	ASSLFAKSSYNEQF
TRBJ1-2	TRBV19	ASSMAGSNYGYT
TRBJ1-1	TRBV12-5	ASGLGGEAF
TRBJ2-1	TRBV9	ASSGTSPGSPYNEQF